This TCR beta chain was found in a study of blood T cell repertoires in COVID-19. Study at large: COVID-19 samples, acute and convalescent, were from the United States, Italy and Spain.

The germline V gene has CDR1 MNHNS and CDR2 SASEGT. The CDR3 contains 16 residues. The V segment lost 3 bases and the J segment 8 bases; nucleotides outside the gene matches: 10. In the original processing: Estimates of nucleated cell counts were drawn from the amplification of reference gene primers. The method was immunoSEQ multiplex PCR; TCRdb's version includes in-frame clones alone and lacks a portion of them. That table is the source of V, J and clone size, and D and trimming were worked out from the DNA. The sample consists of under 20,000 clones, 80% to 90% of them appearing once. This receptor was identified in a man aged 55 to 69 with active COVID-19. The sample comprised peripheral blood. This chain links TRBV6-1 with TRBJ1-4, with TRBD1 matching over 9 bases. This CDR3 reads CASSEVWGDRVEKLFF. The CDR3 DNA reads as TGTGCCAGCAGTGAGGTTTGGGGGGACAGGGTGGAAAAACTGTTTTTT.